This entry concerns a single TCR beta chain. The data were obtained in a study of blood T cell repertoires in COVID-19. This CDR3 is 14 amino acids long. Per the germline V gene, CDR1 is SGHNT and CDR2 is YYREEE (reference sequence). V dropped 4 bases and J dropped 6; count of bases not matched to a gene: 4. The method was immunoSEQ multiplex PCR; TCRdb's version includes in-frame clones alone and lacks a portion of them. The data hold some 130,000 clones, with 70% to 80% observed a single time. The sequencing sample was made of peripheral blood. This clonotype originated in a man aged 55 to 70 who had recovered from COVID-19. The chain couples TRBV5-4 to TRBJ1-6, with 7 bases matching TRBD1. This CDR3 reads CASSPGQLNSPLHF. In DNA form, the CDR3 reads TGTGCCAGCAGCCCGGGACAGCTTAATTCACCCCTCCACTTT.